Presented here are 9 T cell receptor beta chains from one specimen sequenced in a study of radiation and T cells in renal cell carcinoma. Regarding time point: blood 2 weeks post-SBRT. Treatment described: 15 Gy SBRT to primary tumor, nephrectomy 4 weeks later. Assay: immunoSEQ multiplex PCR; the TCRdb copy retains only in-frame clones and omits some. The sample yields about 58,000 clones, roughly four fifths seen once. The material sequenced was blood, taken from a patient whose treatment included radiotherapy and nephrectomy. These receptors originate from a man in his 60s with renal cell carcinoma.

The rearrangement links TRBV7-9 to TRBJ2-7, with 7 bases lining up with TRBD1. The V gene end was trimmed by 5 bases and the J gene end by 7 bases; junction bases not matched to a gene: 11. Germline lookup yields CDR1 SEHNR and CDR2 FQNEAQ (reference sequence). The CDR3 has 14 residues. CDR3: CASSPGTDLGEQYF. DNA for the CDR3: TGTGCCAGCAGCCCCGGGACAGACCTTGGAGAGCAGTACTTC.

The V and J genes are TRBV2 and TRBJ2-1, with TRBD2 matching over 10 bases. The length of the CDR3 is 14 residues. Germline CDR1 SNHLY, CDR2 FYNNEI. Trimming took 3 bases from V and 9 from J; bases not matched to a gene: 5. The CDR3 region is CASSESSGSIEQFF. CDR3 nucleotide sequence: TGTGCCAGCAGTGAGTCTAGCGGGAGCATTGAGCAGTTCTTC.

The V call is TRBV21-1, the J call TRBJ2-1; the listed D gene, TRBD2, was not tested against the DNA. TRBV21-1 is termed a pseudogene. CDR3 length equals 19 residues. CDR3 protein: CASSNHRLAGVSSYNEQFF. The DNA of the CDR3 is TGTGCCAGCAGCAATCATCGGCTAGCGGGTGTGAGCTCCTACAATGAGCAGTTCTTC.

The CDR3 reads CASSLGGRTTYEQYF. In nucleotides, the CDR3 is TGCGCCAGCAGCTTAGGGGGCAGGACCACCTACGAGCAGTACTTC. The rearrangement links TRBV5-1 to TRBJ2-7, with 7 bases aligning to TRBD1. The CDR3 is 15 amino acids. With 2 bases clipped from V and 2 bases from J, the junction kept 7 bases outside the gene matches. CDR1 and CDR2 from the germline V gene are SGHRS and YFSETQ.

J is TRBJ1-5 and V is TRBV2; D is possibly TRBD1 (5 bases). The CDR3 spans 14 residues. The germline V and J ends were trimmed by 7 bases and 11 bases, with 21 bases remaining between them. In germline, CDR1 is SNHLY, CDR2 FYNNEI. DNA of the CDR3: TGTGCCAGCAACAGGTTCTCTGCGGCCGAGTCCCAGCATTTT. It codes for CASNRFSAAESQHF.

The chain has TRBV2 and TRBJ2-7, with a weak D call TRBD2 (5 bases). The CDR3 covers 13 residues. V was cut by 4 bases and J by 4 bases, with 11 bases left in between. Germline V gene sequence: CDR1 SNHLY, CDR2 FYNNEI. The CDR3 bases are TGTGCCAGCAGTGTTGGACGGACTTACGAGCAGTACGTC. Translation gives CASSVGRTYEQYV.

The chain carries TRBV19 and TRBJ2-2, with D possibly TRBD1 on 5 matching bases. Germline V gives CDR1 LNHDA, CDR2 SQIVND (reference sequence). Trimming cost V 5 bases and J 4 bases, with 14 bases left between them. The CDR3 runs to 15 residues. The CDR3 nucleotides read TGTGCCAGTAGTCTCATCAGGGCAGGCACCGGGGAGCTGTTTTTT. It specifies CASSLIRAGTGELFF.

The rearrangement links TRBV5-4 to TRBJ2-7; no clear D. This CDR3 is built from 12 residues. Germline values: CDR1 SGHNT, CDR2 YYREEE (reference sequence). The ends were cut back, 2 bases at V and 3 bases at J, with 6 bases in the middle. This CDR3 is CASSFDGYEQYV. The CDR3 DNA is TGTGCCAGCAGCTTCGACGGCTACGAGCAGTACGTC.

The chain combines TRBV27 with TRBJ2-3, with D uncertain. From germline, CDR1 is MNHEY and CDR2 SMNVEV (reference sequence). Trimming took 6 bases from V and 0 from J, leaving 10 bases between them. CDR3 length equals 14 residues. The CDR3 is CASSTQTSTDTQYF. CDR3 coding DNA: TGTGCCAGCAGCACCCAAACTAGCACAGATACGCAGTATTTT.